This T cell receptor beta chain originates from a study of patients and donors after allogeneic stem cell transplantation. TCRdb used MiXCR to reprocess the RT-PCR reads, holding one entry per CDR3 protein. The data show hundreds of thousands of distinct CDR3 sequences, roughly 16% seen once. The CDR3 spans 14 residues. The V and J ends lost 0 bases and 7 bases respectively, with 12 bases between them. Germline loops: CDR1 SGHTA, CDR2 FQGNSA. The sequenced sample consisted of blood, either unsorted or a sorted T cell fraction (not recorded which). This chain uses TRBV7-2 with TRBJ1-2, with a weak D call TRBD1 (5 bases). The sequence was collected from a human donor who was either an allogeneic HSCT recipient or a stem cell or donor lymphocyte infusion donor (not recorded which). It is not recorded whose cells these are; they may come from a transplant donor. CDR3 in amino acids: CASSLAGALFGYTF. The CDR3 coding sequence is TGTGCCAGCAGCTTAGCAGGGGCGTTGTTTGGCTACACCTTC.